One and the same sample provided the 25 T cell receptor beta chains below, sequenced in a study of T cell changes during pregnancy in multiple sclerosis. Repertoires were generated with immunoSEQ multiplex PCR, while TCRdb's copy carries only in-frame clones and drops some. This sample has about 33,000 clones; about 91% occur once, and the top ten carry 2.5% to 3%. This sample comprised CD4+ T cells from peripheral blood mononuclear cells, obtained in the third trimester of pregnancy. These receptors all stem from a female donor in good health, enrolled as a control in a pregnancy study.

This clone was recorded only once. The DNA of the CDR3 is TGTGCCAGCACCCCCCCTCAGGGGACGAACACTGAAGCTTTCTTT. Translating gives CASTPPQGTNTEAFF. The chain has TRBV28 and TRBJ1-1; a weak D match, TRBD1 (6 bases). CDR1 MDHEN and CDR2 SYDVKM come from the germline V gene. There are 15 residues in the CDR3. V dropped 7 bases and J dropped 1 base, with 16 bases sitting between them. The full variable domain, completed using reference TRBV28 and TRBJ1-1, is DVKVTQSSRYLVKRTGEKVFLECVQDMDHENMFWYRQDPGLGLRLIYFSYDVKMKEKGDIPEGYSVSREKKERFSLILESASTNQTSMYLCASTPPQGTNTEAFFGQGTRLTVV.

This rearrangement joins TRBV5-4 to TRBJ2-3; 9 bases are a match to TRBD1. The CDR3 length is 15 residues. The germline gives CDR1 SGHNT, CDR2 YYREEE (reference sequence). J was trimmed by 0 bases and V by 2 bases; bases with no gene match: 1. The chain's CDR3 is CASSFGQGSTDTQYF. CDR3 in DNA: TGTGCCAGCAGCTTCGGACAGGGGAGCACAGATACGCAGTATTTT.

The gene calls are TRBV28 and TRBJ1-2; tentative D call: TRBD1 (6 bases). This CDR3 comprises 15 residues. From germline, CDR1 is MDHEN and CDR2 SYDVKM. V lost 4 bases and J lost 4, with 16 bases in between. CDR3 nucleotides: TGTGCCAGCAGTTCCCCAGGGGCAGCTCGCTATGGCTACACCTTC. This encodes CASSSPGAARYGYTF.

The CDR3 reads CASSSDGQRYEQYF. CDR3 nucleotides: TGTGCCAGCAGTTCCGATGGACAGAGGTACGAGCAGTACTTC. The chain links TRBV28 to TRBJ2-7; D is possibly TRBD1 (6 bases). V was shortened by 4 bases and J by 4 bases, with 14 bases between the two germline ends. Germline CDR1 MDHEN, CDR2 SYDVKM. CDR3 length equals 14 residues. Full variable domain (rest looked up from reference TRBV28 and TRBJ2-7): DVKVTQSSRYLVKRTGEKVFLECVQDMDHENMFWYRQDPGLGLRLIYFSYDVKMKEKGDIPEGYSVSREKKERFSLILESASTNQTSMYLCASSSDGQRYEQYFGPGTRLTVT.

The chain links TRBV5-1 to TRBJ2-5; TRBD1 is a possible D gene (6 bases). The germline gives CDR1 SGHRS, CDR2 YFSETQ. V shed 0 bases and J shed 6 bases, with 15 bases lying between them. The CDR3 contains 15 residues. The CDR3 bases are TGCGCCAGCAGCTTGGCCACGGACAGACAACAGACCCAGTACTTC. Translating it yields CASSLATDRQQTQYF.

CDR3 protein: CASTVVQNEQFF. The CDR3 DNA is TGTGCCAGCACCGTCGTTCAGAATGAGCAGTTCTTC. V usage is TRBV7-2 and J usage is TRBJ2-1; D ambiguous. This CDR3 is 12 amino acids long. Germline V gene lookup returns CDR1 SGHTA and CDR2 FQGNSA. V lost 7 bases to trimming and J lost 7 bases, with 11 bases between them.

This sequence joins TRBV7-3 and TRBJ2-3, with 8 nucleotides matching TRBD2. After removal of 1 base from V and 2 bases from J, the junction contained 8 bases not matched to a gene. The CDR3 runs 17 residues. CDR1 is SGHTA and CDR2 is FQGTGA in the germline V gene. This CDR3 is CASSLKGAGGTTDTQYF. The CDR3 DNA sequence: TGTGCCAGCAGCTTAAAGGGCGCGGGAGGTACCACAGATACGCAGTATTTT.

This chain joins TRBV5-4 and TRBJ1-2; 7 bases line up with TRBD1. The CDR3 loop spans 13 amino acids. V trimming: 3 bases; J trimming: 5 bases; junction bases outside the gene matches: 4. CDR1 and CDR2 from the germline V gene are SGHNT and YYREEE (reference sequence). This CDR3 reads CASSWGQQYGYTF. The CDR3 DNA reads TGTGCCAGCAGCTGGGGACAGCAGTATGGCTACACCTTC.

This clone has a single count. CDR3 in DNA: TGCGCCAGCAGCCAACCGGGACTAGCGGGAGGAGGTGAGACCCAGTACTTC. Translating gives CASSQPGLAGGGETQYF. The V gene is TRBV4-1, the J gene TRBJ2-5; 15 nucleotides match TRBD2. Trimming cost V 2 bases and J 5 bases; bases outside gene matches: 6. CDR3 length equals 17 residues. Germline V gene data show CDR1 as MGHRA and CDR2 as YSYEKL.

The DNA of the CDR3 is TGTGCCAGCAGCTTAAATCTTGCGATCGAGACCCAGTACTTC. Translation: CASSLNLAIETQYF. The chain uses TRBV7-2 and TRBJ2-5; D unclear. CDR3 length: 14 amino acids. Per germline, CDR1 SGHTA and CDR2 FQGNSA. Between the trimmed V and J ends, which lost 2 bases and 5 bases, there was a span of 12 bases.

V usage is TRBV29-1 and J usage is TRBJ1-4; 9 bases align to TRBD1. The germline CDR1 and CDR2 sequences are SQVTM and ANQGSEA. J lost 7 bases, V lost 4 bases, and 7 bases had no gene match. The CDR3 extends over 14 amino acids. CDR3 in amino acids: CSVARTGETEKLFF. CDR3 nucleotide sequence: TGCAGCGTTGCAAGGACAGGGGAGACTGAAAAACTGTTTTTT.

This sequence joins TRBV10-3 and TRBJ1-1; D call uncertain. In germline, CDR1 is ENHRY, CDR2 SYGVKD. This CDR3 region has 15 residues. The V and J ends lost 0 bases and 7 bases respectively, with 15 bases between them. CDR3 protein: CAISESPVSTNEAFF. The CDR3 nucleotides read TGTGCCATCAGTGAGTCGCCAGTCTCAACCAATGAAGCTTTCTTT.

The chain combines TRBV12-1 with TRBJ1-5. TRBV12-1 is a listed pseudogene. This CDR3 region has 16 residues. CDR3 DNA: TGTGCCAGCAGCTTTCGTGTCCGTCTCCCCAATCAGCCCCAGCATTTT. Translated: CASSFRVRLPNQPQHF.

The genes are TRBV30 and TRBJ1-5; D is uncertain. CDR3 length equals 12 residues. Deletions cut 0 bases from V and 4 bases from J, with 4 bases between. Germline CDR1 GTSNPN, CDR2 SVGIG (reference sequence). CDR3 bases: TGTGCCTGGAGTGTCATGAATCAGCCCCAGCATTTT. Its translation is CAWSVMNQPQHF. The whole variable domain, remainder taken from reference TRBV30 and TRBJ1-5, is SQTIHQWPATLVQPVGSPLSLECTVEGTSNPNLYWYRQAAGRGLQLLFYSVGIGQISSEVPQNLSASRPQDRQFILSSKKLLLSDSGFYLCAWSVMNQPQHFGDGTRLSIL.

The chain couples TRBV19 to TRBJ1-2; a possible D gene is TRBD1 (5 bases). Germline V gene lookup returns CDR1 LNHDA and CDR2 SQIVND (reference sequence). Trimming pared 1 base from V and 6 bases from J, leaving 12 bases between. The CDR3 is 14 amino acids. In nucleotides, the CDR3 is TGTGCCAGTAGTATAGCACAGGCCGTAGATGGCTACACCTTC. Amino acids: CASSIAQAVDGYTF.

This chain connects TRBV5-8 to TRBJ2-1, with 15 bases aligning to TRBD2. V shed 3 bases, J shed 1 base, and the junction held 2 bases outside the gene matches. CDR1 and CDR2 (germline): SGHTS, YDEGEE. The CDR3 spans 17 residues. CDR3 DNA sequence: TGTGCCAGCAGCTCCGGACTAGCGGGGGGGTCCTACAATGAGCAGTTCTTC. Translation gives CASSSGLAGGSYNEQFF.

The chain carries TRBV6-6 and TRBJ2-5, with D possibly matching TRBD2 (6 bases). This CDR3 has 14 residues. Trimming shortened V by 8 bases and J by 5 bases, and 18 bases separated the two germline ends. Germline CDR1 and CDR2: MNHNY and SVGAGI (reference sequence). CDR3 DNA: TGTGCCAGCCGGGGCGGGGACCTCCTGGAGACCCAGTACTTC. Residues: CASRGGDLLETQYF.

The CDR3 DNA reads as TGTGCCAGCAGCTTAGCTTTGGGGGGAACTAGCACAGATACGCAGTATTTT. It translates to CASSLALGGTSTDTQYF. The chain joins TRBV7-9 to TRBJ2-3; D is perhaps TRBD2 (6 bases). CDR1 SEHNR and CDR2 FQNEAQ come from the germline V gene (reference sequence). Trimming cost V 0 bases and J 0 bases, with 13 bases left between them. This CDR3 has 17 residues. Full variable domain (missing parts from reference TRBV7-9 and TRBJ2-3): DTGVSQNPRHKITKRGQNVTFRCDPISEHNRLYWYRQTLGQGPEFLTYFQNEAQLEKSRLLSDRFSAERPKGSFSTLEIQRTEQGDSAMYLCASSLALGGTSTDTQYFGPGTRLTVL.

V gene TRBV4-2 combines with J gene TRBJ2-7; 7 bases agree with TRBD1. Germline trimming cut 3 bases from V and 3 bases from J; bases unmatched to any gene: 5. Germline lookup yields CDR1 LGHNA and CDR2 YNFKEQ. CDR3 length equals 14 residues. The CDR3 coding sequence is TGTGCCAGCAGCCATTCGGACAGGTACTACGAGCAGTACTTC. It encodes CASSHSDRYYEQYF.

The count of this clone is one. The chain employs TRBV11-1 and TRBJ2-5, with D perhaps TRBD1 (6 bases). The CDR3 has 13 amino acids. Trimming took 5 bases from V and 3 from J, leaving 10 bases between them. Germline loops: CDR1 SGHAT, CDR2 FQDESV (reference sequence). The CDR3 DNA sequence: TGTGCCAGCAGCGCCCACAGGGAAGAGACCCAGTACTTC. Translation gives CASSAHREETQYF.

This clone occurred a few times. The chain joins TRBV5-1 to TRBJ1-1; TRBD1 might be the D (5 bases). The germline V and J ends were trimmed by 5 bases and 4 bases, with 12 bases remaining between them. The germline gives CDR1 SGHRS, CDR2 YFSETQ. CDR3 length: 13 residues. The DNA for the CDR3 is TGCGCCAGCAGTGTTGGGGGGACCACTGAAGCTTTCTTT. Translated, it gives CASSVGGTTEAFF. The full variable domain, its missing parts supplied by reference TRBV5-1 and TRBJ1-1, is KAGVTQTPRYLIKTRGQQVTLSCSPISGHRSVSWYQQTPGQGLQFLFEYFSETQRNKGNFPGRFSGRQFSNSRSEMNVSTLELGDSALYLCASSVGGTTEAFFGQGTRLTVV.

The chain employs TRBV16 and TRBJ2-7; TRBD2 matches 11 bases. The germline gives CDR1 KGHSY, CDR2 FQNENV. The ends lost 5 bases at V and 1 base at J; junction bases unmatched: 7. The length of the CDR3 is 16 residues. The CDR3 DNA follows: TGTGCCAGCAGCGCGATACCTAGCGGGGGGTCCTACGAGCAGTACTTC. Its translation: CASSAIPSGGSYEQYF.

The rearrangement joins TRBV4-2 to TRBJ2-2; 13 nucleotides align to TRBD2. J lost 7 bases, V lost 0 bases, and 14 bases had no gene match. Per germline, CDR1 LGHNA and CDR2 YNFKEQ. The CDR3 sequence is 20 residues long. For the CDR3, the DNA is TGTGCCAGCAGCCAAGAAATACGCCAGGGGACTAGCGGGATGAGCGGGGAGCTGTTTTTT. As protein: CASSQEIRQGTSGMSGELFF.

This chain connects TRBV28 to TRBJ1-2; tentative D call: TRBD1 (5 bases). The CDR3 spans 16 residues. The germline CDR1 and CDR2 sequences are MDHEN and SYDVKM. V was trimmed by 6 bases and J by 0 bases, leaving 17 bases between them. The CDR3 reads CASRIPGTSPNYGYTF. The CDR3 DNA is TGTGCCAGCAGAATACCCGGGACTTCCCCTAACTATGGCTACACCTTC.

This clone appeared once. The chain has TRBV18 and TRBJ2-1; TRBD1 aligns across 8 bases. CDR3 length: 14 amino acids. CDR1 is KGHSH and CDR2 is LQKENI in the germline V gene. The V and J ends lost 4 bases and 6 bases, in that order; junction bases with no gene match: 5. The CDR3 sequence: CASSQGQGGNEQFF. The CDR3 coding sequence is TGTGCCAGCTCACAAGGACAGGGTGGCAATGAGCAGTTCTTC.